This entry concerns a single T cell receptor (beta chain). Its antigen is not identified. This sequence may be a read error, since a much larger clone differs from it by one base. This entry belongs to a study of T cell repertoires in cytomegalovirus infection. Study at large: Public signatures in TCR beta pointed to CMV infection and matching HLA type.

Study-wide points: Pooled public TCR beta family frequency picked out CMV carriers with the relevant HLA.

TCRdb re-analysed the reads in MiXCR, keeping a single row per CDR3 protein. This sample has roughly 630,000 distinct CDR3 sequences, with 20% to 25% found just once. This CDR3 has 17 amino acids. CDR1 is MDHEN, CDR2 SYDVKM, per germline. Material: CD8+ T cells from PBMCs. This TCR came from a human donor in good health (CMV status not recorded). Some clones in this sample may be carry-over from other donors' samples. The rearrangement uses TRBV28 and TRBJ1-2, with 9 bases lining up with TRBD1. CDR3 amino acids: CVSSRSYRGRDNYGYTF. For the CDR3, the DNA is TGTGTCAGCAGTCGCTCGTACAGGGGGCGCGATAACTATGGCTACACCTTC.